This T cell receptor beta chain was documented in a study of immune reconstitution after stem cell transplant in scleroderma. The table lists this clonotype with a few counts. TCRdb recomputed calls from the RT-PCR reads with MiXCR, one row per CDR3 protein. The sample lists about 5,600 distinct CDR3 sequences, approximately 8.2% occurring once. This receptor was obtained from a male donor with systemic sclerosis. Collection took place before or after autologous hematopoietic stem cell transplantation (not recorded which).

The CDR3 reads CASSEDRGRNEAFF. In nucleotides, the CDR3 is TGTGCCAGCAGTGAAGACAGGGGGCGGAATGAAGCTTTCTTT. This sequence joins TRBV2 and TRBJ1-1, with 9 bases fitting TRBD1. The V and J ends lost 1 base and 7 bases, in that order; junction bases with no gene match: 4. CDR3 length equals 14 residues. Germline V gene lookup returns CDR1 SNHLY and CDR2 FYNNEI.